The 31 T cell receptor beta chains reported below all come from one sample, sequenced in a study of vaccination effects on CD4 cells after COVID-19. These receptors lack a known antigen. Prior to sequencing, the ViraFEST assay stimulated PBMC with viral peptide pools, which expanded the antigen-specific CD4+ T cells. Following 10 days of culture, CD4+ T cells were isolated. A positive SARS-CoV-2 PCR test fell between March and December 2020. TCRdb's copy holds only in-frame clones and misses some; the assay was immunoSEQ multiplex PCR. The table lists some 40,000 clones, roughly 66% of them singletons. Sequencing used CD4+ T cells from PBMCs cultured with a peptide pool, obtained before COVID-19 vaccination. These receptors all stem from a human donor who had a prior SARS-CoV-2 infection.

The chain has TRBV2 and TRBJ1-1; D might be TRBD1 (6 bases). V was shortened by 6 bases and J by 0 bases, with 8 bases between the two germline ends. CDR1 SNHLY and CDR2 FYNNEI come from the germline V gene. The length of the CDR3 is 13 residues. The CDR3 sequence is CASRGAMNTEAFF. CDR3 coding DNA: TGTGCCAGCAGGGGGGCGATGAACACTGAAGCTTTCTTT. Based on the CDR3 plus reference TRBV2 and TRBJ1-1, the full variable domain is EPEVTQTPSHQVTQMGQEVILRCVPISNHLYFYWYRQILGQKVEFLVSFYNNEISEKSEIFDDQFSVERPDGSNFTLKIRSTKLEDSAMYFCASRGAMNTEAFFGQGTRLTVV.

Written as DNA, the CDR3 is TGTGCCAGCAGCCCCCGCTTGGGTATTGGGACCTACGAGCAGTACTTC. It specifies CASSPRLGIGTYEQYF. This chain connects TRBV11-3 to TRBJ2-7; D is ambiguous. Per the germline V gene, CDR1 is SGHNT and CDR2 is YENEEA. The CDR3 is 16 residues long. V lost 5 bases, J lost 2 bases, and 19 bases lay in between.

This clone occurred a few times. V usage is TRBV5-4 and J usage is TRBJ1-2, with D hard to call. Germline V gene sequence: CDR1 SGHNT, CDR2 YYREEE (reference sequence). Trimming took off 0 bases at V and 7 bases at J, with 10 bases between the two ends. The CDR3 extends over 13 amino acids. In nucleotides, the CDR3 is TGTGCCAGCAGCTTGGGTTTTTTTGGTGGCTACACCTTC. This encodes CASSLGFFGGYTF. Drawing the rest from reference TRBV5-4 and TRBJ1-2, the complete variable domain is ETGVTQSPTHLIKTRGQQVTLRCSSQSGHNTVSWYQQALGQGPQFIFQYYREEENGRGNFPPRFSGLQFPNYSSELNVNALELDDSALYLCASSLGFFGGYTFGSGTRLTVV.

The genes are TRBV18 and TRBJ1-6; the D is unclear. Germline loops: CDR1 KGHSH, CDR2 LQKENI. V lost 4 bases to trimming and J lost 5 bases, with 12 bases between them. The CDR3 consists of 15 residues. CDR3 amino acids: CASSRDSGHNSPLHF. Here the CDR3 DNA reads TGTGCCAGCTCACGTGATTCCGGTCATAATTCACCCCTCCACTTT.

The CDR3 loop is CAISTGGWAKNIQYF. CDR3 sequence (DNA): TGTGCCATCAGTACAGGGGGCTGGGCCAAAAACATTCAGTACTTC. This chain connects TRBV10-3 to TRBJ2-4; TRBD1 aligns across 9 bases. Germline trimming cut 5 bases from V and 1 base from J; bases unmatched to any gene: 3. Germline V gene sequence: CDR1 ENHRY, CDR2 SYGVKD. This CDR3 contains 15 residues.

This chain joins TRBV3-1 (or the pseudogene TRBV3-2) and TRBJ2-2; D is perhaps TRBD2 (6 bases). Trimming left V 1 base short and J 1 base short, with 13 bases between. The CDR3 loop spans 17 amino acids. CDR1 and CDR2 from the germline V gene are LGHDT and YNNKEL (reference sequence). CDR3 loop: CASSQVVWRGNTGELFF. The CDR3 bases are TGTGCCAGCAGCCAAGTCGTTTGGCGGGGGAACACCGGGGAGCTGTTTTTT.

The rearrangement links TRBV7-2 to TRBJ2-2, with no clear D. From germline, CDR1 is SGHTA and CDR2 FQGNSA. The CDR3 loop spans 14 amino acids. V was clipped by 7 bases and J by 5 bases, with 14 bases between them. CDR3 bases: TGTGCCAGCAACTTCCAGGCGGTTACCGGGGAGCTGTTTTTT. Amino acid sequence: CASNFQAVTGELFF. The full variable domain, rest sourced from reference TRBV7-2 and TRBJ2-2, is GAGVSQSPSNKVTEKGKDVELRCDPISGHTALYWYRQSLGQGLEFLIYFQGNSAPDKSGLPSDRFSAERTGGSVSTLTIQRTQQEDSAVYLCASNFQAVTGELFFGEGSRLTVL.

This clone was counted a few times. The genes are TRBV5-4 and TRBJ2-3; D is ambiguous. This CDR3 contains 15 residues. CDR1 and CDR2 (germline): SGHNT, YYREEE (reference sequence). Deletions cut 4 bases from V and 0 bases from J, with 12 bases between. CDR3: CASSASPESTDTQYF. CDR3 nucleotide sequence: TGTGCCAGCAGCGCTAGTCCGGAGAGCACAGATACGCAGTATTTT.

The rearrangement joins TRBV9 to TRBJ2-5; no definite D call. There are 15 residues in the CDR3. Trimming shortened V by 4 bases and J by 1 base, and 14 bases separated the two germline ends. Germline CDR1 reads SGDLS; CDR2 reads YYNGEE. The CDR3 DNA is TGTGCCAGCAGCCTCCAACCCGGTTCCCAAGAGACCCAGTACTTC. This codes for CASSLQPGSQETQYF.

The chain is built from TRBV6-5 and TRBJ1-1; a possible D gene is TRBD1 (5 bases). This CDR3 region has 15 residues. Trimming cost V 4 bases and J 2 bases, with 14 bases left between them. Germline CDR1 MNHEY, CDR2 SVGAGI. CDR3 nucleotide sequence: TGTGCCAGCAGTTGGGAAACGACAGCAAACACTGAAGCTTTCTTT. Protein sequence: CASSWETTANTEAFF.

The chain employs TRBV7-3 and TRBJ1-5, with D tentatively TRBD1 (6 bases). The CDR3 loop spans 16 amino acids. Germline lookup yields CDR1 SGHTA and CDR2 FQGTGA. The V end was cut by 2 bases, the J end by 12 bases, with 23 bases between. This CDR3 reads CASSLAKDSSRRVQHF. The CDR3 region has the DNA TGTGCCAGCAGCTTAGCGAAGGACAGCTCAAGGAGGGTCCAGCATTTT.

This chain uses TRBV6-6 with TRBJ1-3; maybe TRBD1 (5 bases). Trimming removed 5 bases from V and 0 bases from J, with 14 bases in between. Germline-derived CDR1 and CDR2 are MNHNY and SVGAGI (reference sequence). The CDR3 is 16 residues long. The CDR3 DNA reads TGTGCCAGCAGTGCAGACAGCCATGCCTCTGGAAACACCATATATTTT. It translates to CASSADSHASGNTIYF.

The chain uses TRBV11-2 and TRBJ2-3, with D maybe TRBD1 (5 bases). CDR3 length equals 15 residues. The V gene's germline CDR1 is SGHAT and CDR2 FQNNGV. V gave up 4 bases and J gave up 4 bases, with 15 bases separating them. DNA of the CDR3: TGTGCCAGCAGCTCTCAGGGATGGAGCGCAGATACGCAGTATTTT. Its protein product is CASSSQGWSADTQYF.

This clone was observed a handful of times. The genes are TRBV5-4 and TRBJ1-2; D might be TRBD1 (5 bases). Trimming removed 4 bases from V and 8 bases from J, with 15 bases in between. CDR1 and CDR2 from the germline V gene are SGHNT and YYREEE (reference sequence). This CDR3 comprises 13 residues. The CDR3 region has the DNA TGTGCCAGCAGCCGAACAGGAGGACGGGGCTACACCTTC. It is translated as CASSRTGGRGYTF.

This clone was seen just once. The chain couples TRBV7-2 to TRBJ2-5; D call uncertain. Trimming stripped 1 base from V and 1 base from J, with 7 bases between. This CDR3 spans 14 amino acids. The V gene's germline CDR1 is SGHTA and CDR2 FQGNSA. CDR3 sequence: CASSLVASQETQYF. In DNA, the CDR3 is TGTGCCAGCAGCTTAGTGGCTAGCCAAGAGACCCAGTACTTC.

The rearrangement links TRBV19 to TRBJ1-2; no reliable D call. The CDR3 has 13 residues. Trimming left V 10 bases short and J 3 bases short, with 15 bases between. Germline lookup yields CDR1 LNHDA and CDR2 SQIVND (reference sequence). The CDR3 loop reads CATRRTADYGYTF. DNA of the CDR3: TGTGCCACTCGCCGGACTGCCGACTATGGCTACACCTTC.

The CDR3: CASSFSSGGYEQFF. Here the CDR3 DNA reads TGTGCCAGCAGCTTCTCGAGCGGGGGCTATGAGCAGTTCTTC. The rearrangement joins TRBV11-2 to TRBJ2-1; 8 positions agree with TRBD2. Unmatched junction bases numbered 6, after V lost 3 bases and J lost 8 bases. Per the germline V gene, CDR1 is SGHAT and CDR2 is FQNNGV. The CDR3 runs to 14 residues.

This rearrangement joins TRBV19 to TRBJ2-1, with 11 bases that match TRBD2. From germline, CDR1 is LNHDA and CDR2 SQIVND (reference sequence). V lost 3 bases to trimming and J lost 10 bases; unmatched junction nucleotides: 11. CDR3 size: 16 residues. The CDR3 DNA reads as TGTGCCAGTAGTATCCACGCTAGCGGGGGGAATTTCGAGCAGTTCTTC. Encoded protein: CASSIHASGGNFEQFF.

The chain uses TRBV5-6 and TRBJ1-2; D is unclear. Germline V gene sequence: CDR1 SGHDT, CDR2 YYEEEE. The V gene lost 2 bases and the J gene lost 0 bases, with 5 bases spanning the gap. The CDR3 runs to 13 residues. This CDR3 reads CASSLLTNYGYTF. For the CDR3, the DNA is TGTGCCAGCAGCTTACTTACTAACTATGGCTACACCTTC.

The chain employs TRBV6-2 or TRBV6-3 and TRBJ2-3; TRBD2 agrees at 10 bases. V was clipped by 6 bases and J by 2 bases; unmatched bases: 2. This CDR3 contains 14 residues. Germline CDR1 MNHEY, CDR2 SVGEGT. The CDR3 nucleotides read TGTGCCAGCAGCCTAGCGGGGGTCACAGATACGCAGTATTTT. It specifies CASSLAGVTDTQYF.

This chain links TRBV4-2 with TRBJ2-1; D not resolved. This CDR3 has 15 residues. Germline-derived CDR1 and CDR2 are LGHNA and YNFKEQ. With 4 bases removed from V and 9 bases from J, the gap between germline ends came to 19 bases. CDR3 coding DNA: TGTGCCAGCAGCCGATCCCGACAATTCGGAAGTGAGCAGTTCTTC. Its protein is CASSRSRQFGSEQFF.

This clone was detected only a few times. This chain links TRBV5-1 with TRBJ2-3; 7 nucleotides line up with TRBD2. The CDR3 is 17 amino acids. V shed 5 bases and J 4 bases; nucleotides not matched to a gene: 16. CDR1 is SGHRS and CDR2 is YFSETQ in the germline V gene. CDR3 nucleotide sequence: TGCGCCAGCAGTCCGGCACCGGGACCCGGGAGGTCAGATACGCAGTATTTT. It encodes CASSPAPGPGRSDTQYF.

The chain employs TRBV11-3 and TRBJ2-7; D is undetermined. Germline lookup yields CDR1 SGHNT and CDR2 YENEEA. Trimming left V 1 base short and J 6 bases short, with 10 bases between. This CDR3 has 13 amino acids. In DNA form, the CDR3 reads TGTGCCAGCAGCTTAGCCCGGTCGAGCGAGCAGTACTTC. Protein sequence: CASSLARSSEQYF. The full variable domain, its missing parts supplied by reference TRBV11-3 and TRBJ2-7, is EAGVVQSPRYKIIEKKQPVAFWCNPISGHNTLYWYLQNLGQGPELLIRYENEEAVDDSQLPKDRFSAERLKGVDSTLKIQPAELGDSAVYLCASSLARSSEQYFGPGTRLTVT.

The gene calls are TRBV4-2 and TRBJ2-3; 7 nucleotides line up with TRBD2. This CDR3 has 14 amino acids. The junction had 9 bases not matched to a gene; V was cut back by 8 bases and J by 4 bases. The V gene's germline CDR1 is LGHNA and CDR2 YNFKEQ. This CDR3 is CASGSAGASDTQYF. DNA for the CDR3: TGTGCCAGCGGGTCTGCGGGAGCTTCAGATACGCAGTATTTT.

The V call is TRBV3-1 (or the pseudogene TRBV3-2), the J call TRBJ1-2, with 8 nucleotides matching TRBD1. J gave up 4 bases and V 4 bases, and 5 bases lay outside the gene matches. Germline CDR1 LGHDT, CDR2 YNNKEL (reference sequence). The CDR3 sequence is 14 residues long. In DNA, the CDR3 is TGTGCCAGCAGCCGCCTTACAGGGGGCTATGGCTACACCTTC. Protein product: CASSRLTGGYGYTF.

The chain carries TRBV7-2 and TRBJ2-1, with D unresolved. The CDR3 has 14 amino acids. V was clipped by 1 base and J by 2 bases, with 6 bases between them. CDR1 and CDR2 from the germline V gene are SGHTA and FQGNSA. The CDR3 loop reads CASSLVQAYNEQFF. Here the CDR3 DNA reads TGTGCCAGCAGCTTAGTTCAAGCCTACAATGAGCAGTTCTTC. Based on the CDR3 plus reference TRBV7-2 and TRBJ2-1, the full variable domain is GAGVSQSPSNKVTEKGKDVELRCDPISGHTALYWYRQSLGQGLEFLIYFQGNSAPDKSGLPSDRFSAERTGGSVSTLTIQRTQQEDSAVYLCASSLVQAYNEQFFGPGTRLTVL.

V gene TRBV5-8 combines with J gene TRBJ2-1; D might be TRBD2 (6 bases). Trimming stripped 6 bases from V and 7 bases from J, with 17 bases between. Germline lookup yields CDR1 SGHTS and CDR2 YDEGEE. There are 14 residues in the CDR3. CDR3 protein: CASTPGVGRNEQFF. The DNA of the CDR3 is TGTGCCAGCACCCCGGGGGTTGGGAGGAATGAGCAGTTCTTC.

The chain links TRBV23-1 to TRBJ2-7; no clear D gene. TRBV23-1 is an open reading frame, and its role is uncertain. The CDR3 spans 14 residues. The germline V and J ends were trimmed by 4 bases and 0 bases, with 10 bases remaining between them. CDR3 sequence (DNA): TGCGCCAGCAGTCGACCGAAGGGCTCCTACGAGCAGTACTTC. It yields the protein CASSRPKGSYEQYF.

The rearrangement uses TRBV13 and TRBJ2-7, with D tentatively TRBD2 (6 bases). The CDR3 runs to 15 residues. From germline, CDR1 is PRHDT and CDR2 FYEKMQ (reference sequence). Trimming left V 5 bases short and J 1 base short, with 15 bases between. CDR3 in amino acids: CASSHTQGLSYEQYF. For the CDR3, the DNA is TGTGCCAGCAGCCACACCCAGGGACTTTCCTACGAGCAGTACTTC.

This clone was detected a few times. The rearrangement joins TRBV19 to TRBJ1-2; possibly TRBD1 for D (5 bases). The germline V and J ends were trimmed by 11 bases and 10 bases, with 17 bases remaining between them. CDR1 is LNHDA, CDR2 SQIVND, per germline (reference sequence). CDR3 size: 11 residues. This CDR3 is CAGEDSGLYTF. The CDR3 nucleotides are TGTGCCGGCGAAGACTCGGGACTCTACACCTTC.

Comments on this clone: An end of the junction does not agree with germline; a read error may underlie this. The genes are TRBV19 and TRBJ1-2, with 9 bases that match TRBD1. This CDR3 spans 15 amino acids. Germline values: CDR1 LNHDA, CDR2 SQIVND (reference sequence). The CDR3 region has the DNA TGTGCCAGTAGCATAGGACAGGGGTTCAACTATGGCTACACCTTC. Its protein is CASSIGQGFNYGYTF.